This TCR beta chain was identified during a study of regulatory T cells in long-lasting Graves disease. Across the study: Persistent Graves' disease meant over 5 years of antithyroid drugs with positive TSH receptor antibodies. Study-level results: Whereas new patients shared some 970 public clonotypes, persistent patients shared more, at some 2,700. Graves' patients with persistent disease showed TCR diversity lower than patients newly diagnosed.

The time point is: persistent/refractory GD, antithyroid drugs over 5 years with positive TRAb. Following extraction of RNA from PBMCs, that RNA was used to make the TCR library. Note on this clonotype: Its specificity is unknown.

According to the study, TCR beta libraries were built with iRepertoire HTBI primers and CDR3-region Arm-PCR. TCRdb re-derived calls from the multiplex PCR reads in MiXCR, one entry per CDR3 protein. The sample yields a few hundred thousand distinct CDR3 sequences, around 22% seen once. The sequence was collected from a female donor with Graves disease. The sample consisted of peripheral blood mononuclear cells (PBMCs), taken when the disease was refractory, from a patient treated with antithyroid drugs.

This CDR3 reads CATSDSTSGSLNTQYF. Here the CDR3 DNA reads TGTGCCACCAGTGACTCGACTAGCGGGAGTTTGAATACGCAGTATTTT. The chain combines TRBV24-1 with TRBJ2-3; 12 nucleotides line up with TRBD2. The CDR3 has 16 amino acids. Germline values: CDR1 KGHDR, CDR2 SFDVKD. Trimming at V came to 4 bases and at J to 7 bases, leaving 8 bases not matched to a gene.